This T cell receptor beta chain was observed in a study of CD8 T cells in ankylosing spondylitis. With 0 bases clipped from V and 5 bases from J, the junction kept 6 bases outside the gene matches. CDR1 is SGHDT, CDR2 YYEEEE, per germline. There are 15 residues in the CDR3. In this sample, this clonotype turned up a few times. TCRdb reprocessed the 5' RACE reads with MiXCR, giving one entry per CDR3 protein. The data show 250,000 to 350,000 distinct CDR3 sequences, around 20% seen once. The source of this sequence is a male donor with ankylosing spondylitis or in good health (not recorded which). Sequencing used blood, either unsorted or a sorted T cell fraction (not recorded which). The V call is TRBV5-6, the J call TRBJ2-7, with 9 bases lining up with TRBD1. CDR3 coding DNA: TGTGCCAGCAGCTTGGGGACAGGGGTCGTCGACGAGCAGTACGTC. This encodes CASSLGTGVVDEQYV.